The T cell receptor beta chain under discussion was sequenced for a study of T cell responses to AZD1222 COVID-19 vaccine. Germline-derived CDR1 and CDR2 are SGHRS and YFSETQ. The ends were cut back, 6 bases at V and 5 bases at J, with 8 bases in the middle. This CDR3 has 11 amino acids. Pooling was applied to second doses at about 4 or about 12 weeks. TCRdb keeps only in-frame clones here, not all; method: immunoSEQ multiplex PCR. There are about 120,000 clones in the sample; 87% occur only once, and approximately 2.5% lies in the top ten. The chain couples TRBV5-1 to TRBJ1-1; D is uncertain. The sequence was collected from an adult who received the AZD1222 COVID-19 vaccine. Specimen: peripheral blood, collected 28 days after the second AZD1222 dose. The CDR3 region is CASMYETEAFF. CDR3 DNA: TGCGCCAGCATGTATGAGACTGAAGCTTTCTTT. The complete variable domain, with remaining parts taken from reference TRBV5-1 and TRBJ1-1, reads KAGVTQTPRYLIKTRGQQVTLSCSPISGHRSVSWYQQTPGQGLQFLFEYFSETQRNKGNFPGRFSGRQFSNSRSEMNVSTLELGDSALYLCASMYETEAFFGQGTRLTVV.